These T cell receptor beta chains were read from a single sample in a study of cytomegalovirus exposure and HLA in healthy donors. The protocol was immunoSEQ multiplex PCR, while the TCRdb copy is restricted to in-frame clones and leaves out a portion. The sample includes some 140,000 clones, about four fifths of them seen just once. The sample consisted of PBMCs. The receptors stem from a man between 18 and 35 years old in good health and CMV-seronegative. The CDR3 runs from the conserved cysteine through the conserved F or W. A D gene is named only where the DNA matches it firmly. Size is stated for part of the rows, as once, few or many counts, or as a class when the clone is expanded.

v_call,cdr3_length,d_call,j_call,clone_size,cdr3_aa,cdr3_nt
TRBV9,18,TRBD2,TRBJ2-5,.,CASSQGQRGGLHQETQYF,TGTGCCAGCAGCCAAGGTCAGCGGGGGGGCCTCCACCAAGAGACCCAGTACTTC
TRBV19,16,TRBD2,TRBJ2-3,.,CASSINLAGGRDTQYF,TGTGCCAGTAGTATTAATCTAGCGGGGGGTAGAGATACGCAGTATTTT
TRBV7-8,13,TRBD1,TRBJ1-2,.,CASSLGRQGSYTF,TGTGCCAGCAGCTTAGGGCGACAGGGGAGTTACACCTTC
TRBV5-1,13,.,TRBJ1-3,.,CASRAGAGNTIYF,TGCGCCAGCAGAGCAGGGGCTGGAAACACCATATATTTT
TRBV6-5,16,TRBD1,TRBJ1-5,.,CASSYSKGQGDQPQHF,TGTGCCAGCAGTTACAGTAAGGGACAGGGAGACCAGCCCCAGCATTTT
TRBV28,13,.,TRBJ2-7,.,CASSLPGNYEQYF,TGTGCCAGCAGTTTACCTGGAAACTACGAGCAGTACTTC
TRBV5-1,15,.,TRBJ2-5,few,CASSLAAGVGKTQYF,TGCGCCAGCAGCTTGGCTGCAGGGGTCGGGAAGACCCAGTACTTC
TRBV5-1,16,.,TRBJ2-1,.,CASSLGGTSSYNEQFF,TGCGCCAGCAGCTTGGGGGGGACATCATCCTACAATGAGCAGTTCTTC
TRBV2,14,.,TRBJ2-1,.,CASSPGLLYNEQFF,TGTGCCAGCAGTCCGGGACTTCTATACAATGAGCAGTTCTTC
TRBV6-5,14,TRBD1,TRBJ1-4,.,CASSPRGFYEKLFF,TGTGCCAGCAGTCCCAGGGGGTTTTATGAAAAACTGTTTTTT
TRBV18,15,.,TRBJ1-2,.,CASSPDRSPNYGYTF,TGTGCCAGCTCACCCGACAGGTCCCCAAACTATGGCTACACCTTC
TRBV4-2,13,.,TRBJ1-2,.,CASSQGADSGYTF,TGTGCCAGCAGCCAAGGAGCGGATTCTGGCTACACCTTC
TRBV7-8,15,.,TRBJ2-7,few,CASSLVAGLTYEQYF,TGTGCCAGCAGCTTAGTAGCCGGATTGACCTACGAGCAGTACTTC
TRBV5-4,12,.,TRBJ2-4,.,CASSLGANIQYF,TGTGCCAGCAGCTTGGGGGCGAACATTCAGTACTTC
TRBV5-1,15,.,TRBJ2-7,few,CASSPLPGSSYEQYF,TGCGCCAGCAGCCCTTTACCCGGTAGCTCCTACGAGCAGTACTTC
TRBV6-5,14,.,TRBJ2-3,.,CASRGSMRADTQYF,TGTGCCAGCAGAGGTTCAATGCGGGCAGATACGCAGTATTTT
TRBV7-9,14,.,TRBJ2-7,.,CASSLATDPYEQYF,TGTGCCAGCAGCTTAGCGACAGATCCCTACGAGCAGTACTTC
TRBV19,15,.,TRBJ2-2,.,CASSGQPANTGELFF,TGTGCCAGTAGTGGACAGCCGGCGAACACCGGGGAGCTGTTTTTT
TRBV7-9,15,.,TRBJ2-3,.,CASSLEQDYTDMQYF,TGTGCCAGCAGCCTAGAACAGGATTACACAGATATGCAGTATTTT
TRBV6-5,15,TRBD1,TRBJ2-7,once,CASSYGTAPYYEQYF,TGTGCCAGCAGTTACGGGACAGCACCGTACTACGAGCAGTACTTC
TRBV9,16,.,TRBJ2-1,.,CASSDGPGSPYNEQFF,TGTGCCAGCAGCGACGGGCCCGGGAGCCCCTACAATGAGCAGTTCTTC
TRBV7-9,15,TRBD2,TRBJ2-1,.,CASSSWGGLYNEQFF,TGTGCCAGCAGCTCGTGGGGGGGTCTCTACAATGAGCAGTTCTTC
TRBV19,15,.,TRBJ1-5,.,CASSPPRHSNQPQHF,TGTGCCAGTAGTCCCCCCCGACATAGCAATCAGCCCCAGCATTTT
TRBV27,17,.,TRBJ1-3,.,CASSLAPSDSSGNTIYF,TGTGCCAGCAGTTTAGCGCCGTCGGACAGCTCTGGAAACACCATATATTTT